This T cell receptor beta chain was observed in a study of control samples from healthy donors and cancer patients. CDR3 size: 11 residues. V lost 5 bases to trimming and J lost 4 bases, with 5 bases between them. Germline loops: CDR1 KGHSH, CDR2 LQKENI. The protocol was immunoSEQ multiplex PCR, while the TCRdb copy is restricted to in-frame clones and leaves out a portion. This table holds about 94,000 clones, just over 90% found once. This clonotype was obtained from a woman between 18 and 30 years old in good health. The sequenced material came from blood. The chain joins TRBV18 to TRBJ1-1; D not resolved. This CDR3 reads CASSAGTEAFF. Written as DNA, the CDR3 is TGTGCCAGCTCAGCGGGCACTGAAGCTTTCTTT. The full variable domain, its missing parts supplied by reference TRBV18 and TRBJ1-1, is NAGVMQNPRHLVRRRGQEARLRCSPMKGHSHVYWYRQLPEEGLKFMVYLQKENIIDESGMPKERFSAEFPKEGPSILRIQQVVRGDSAAYFCASSAGTEAFFGQGTRLTVV.